These T cell receptor beta chains were read from a single sample in a study of T cells in Graves' hyperthyroidism and ophthalmopathy. TCRdb fed the multiplex PCR reads into MiXCR, producing one record per CDR3 protein. This table has 330,000 or so distinct CDR3 sequences, roughly 20% appearing once. The sample was blood. These receptors all stem from a man over 45 with Graves' ophthalmopathy. Each CDR3 is given with its conserved first and last residue. D genes are given only for firm matches. The size entry is marked missing in some rows and otherwise reads once, few, many or a size class.

TRBJ2-2,TRBV18,NA,many,CASSPPTNTGELFF,TGTGCCAGCTCACCACCTACGAACACCGGGGAGCTGTTTTTT
TRBJ2-7,TRBV7-8,NA,many,CASSLDSFSEQYF,TGTGCCAGCAGCTTAGATTCTTTCTCCGAGCAGTACTTC
TRBJ2-7,TRBV27,NA,NA,CASSRRDFYEQYF,TGTGCCAGCAGCAGGCGGGATTTCTACGAGCAGTACTTC
TRBJ2-1,TRBV12-3/TRBV12-4,NA,many,CASSPRRGKGHNEQFF,TGTGCCAGCAGTCCGCGCAGGGGCAAGGGGCACAATGAGCAGTTCTTC
TRBJ2-7,TRBV27,NA,NA,CASSPDLRSKQYF,TGTGCCAGCAGTCCCGACCTACGTAGCAAGCAGTACTTC
TRBJ2-7,TRBV5-1,TRBD1,NA,CASSLGTGLSSYEQYF,TGCGCCAGCAGCTTGGGGACAGGGCTAAGCTCCTACGAGCAGTACTTC
TRBJ1-2,TRBV20-1,TRBD1,NA,CSAKVTGTGEGYGYTF,TGCAGTGCTAAGGTTACCGGGACAGGGGAGGGCTATGGCTACACCTTC
TRBJ1-1,TRBV19,NA,few,CASRWLGNTEAFF,TGTGCCAGTAGGTGGCTGGGGAACACTGAAGCTTTCTTT
TRBJ2-4,TRBV5-4,TRBD2,few,CAFRREGAKNIQYF,TGTGCTTTCAGGAGGGAGGGAGCCAAAAACATTCAGTACTTC
TRBJ1-5,TRBV5-6,NA,few,CASSPGQFGQPQHF,TGTGCCAGCAGCCCCGGACAGTTTGGGCAGCCCCAGCATTTT
TRBJ1-1,TRBV3-1,NA,many,CASSPYGRKNTEAFF,TGTGCCAGCAGCCCTTATGGACGGAAGAACACTGAAGCTTTCTTT
TRBJ2-5,TRBV6-5,NA,NA,CASSYSAGLGGTQYF,TGTGCCAGCAGTTACTCGGCGGGGCTGGGTGGGACCCAGTACTTC
TRBJ1-5,TRBV5-6,NA,few,CASSLVGNSNQPQHF,TGTGCCAGCAGCTTGGTTGGGAATAGCAATCAGCCCCAGCATTTT
TRBJ2-5,TRBV28,NA,many,CASSSGVETQYF,TGTGCCAGCAGTTCAGGCGTTGAGACCCAGTACTTC
TRBJ2-5,TRBV10-2,TRBD2,many,CASKGLAGLETQYF,TGCGCCAGCAAAGGACTAGCGGGATTGGAGACCCAGTACTTC
TRBJ2-5,TRBV28,NA,many,CASSLWGMTGQETQYF,TGTGCCAGCAGTTTATGGGGAATGACAGGCCAAGAGACCCAGTACTTC
TRBJ2-6,TRBV13,NA,few,CASSMDSPSSGANVLTF,TGTGCCAGTAGTATGGATAGCCCGAGCTCTGGGGCCAACGTCCTGACTTTC
TRBJ1-2,TRBV29-1,TRBD1,few,CSVDGGGGYTF,TGCAGCGTTGATGGAGGGGGCGGCTACACCTTC
TRBJ2-5,TRBV5-6,NA,NA,CASTRQVIETQYF,TGTGCCAGCACCAGACAGGTCATCGAGACCCAGTACTTC
TRBJ2-1,TRBV24-1,NA,NA,CATSGSPSSYNEQFF,TGTGCCACCAGTGGATCGCCAAGCTCCTACAATGAGCAGTTCTTC
TRBJ2-1,TRBV11-1,NA,NA,CASSLGALGANEQFF,TGTGCCAGCAGCTTAGGGGCCCTGGGGGCGAATGAGCAGTTCTTC
TRBJ2-1,TRBV6-4,NA,few,CASSDSHGGTGNEQFF,TGTGCCAGCAGTGACTCGCACGGAGGCACGGGCAATGAGCAGTTCTTC
TRBJ2-5,TRBV5-1,NA,many,CASSFGARGETQYF,TGCGCCAGCAGCTTTGGGGCAAGGGGAGAGACCCAGTACTTC
TRBJ2-1,TRBV20-1,NA,many,CSATTGESINEQFF,TGCAGTGCTACGACGGGGGAATCGATTAATGAGCAGTTCTTC
TRBJ2-7,TRBV6-1,NA,NA,CASSEEPGQYF,TGTGCCAGCAGTGAAGAGCCGGGGCAGTACTTC
TRBJ1-5,TRBV7-9,NA,NA,CASSPAGVGNQPQHF,TGTGCCAGCAGCCCCGCAGGGGTGGGCAATCAGCCCCAGCATTTT
TRBJ2-1,TRBV2,NA,many,CASSPGRGDNEQFF,TGTGCCAGTTCTCCAGGGAGAGGGGACAATGAGCAGTTCTTC
TRBJ1-2,TRBV30,NA,NA,CASLERGYTF,TGTGCCTCTCTCGAGAGGGGCTACACCTTC